This T cell receptor (beta chain) was identified in a study of patients and donors after allogeneic stem cell transplantation. TCRdb analysed the RT-PCR reads with MiXCR anew, one entry per CDR3 protein. The sample comprises roughly 960,000 distinct CDR3 sequences, over 15% of which are singletons, and around 5.5% rests with the top ten. The junction had 4 bases not matched to a gene; V was cut back by 5 bases and J by 8 bases. Germline loops: CDR1 DFQATT, CDR2 SNEGSKA (reference sequence). CDR3 length: 13 residues. This receptor was taken from a human donor who was either an allogeneic HSCT recipient or a stem cell or donor lymphocyte infusion donor (not recorded which). It is not recorded whose cells these are; they may come from a transplant donor. The chain carries TRBV20-1 and TRBJ2-1; 12 bases are shared with TRBD1. What was sequenced was blood, either unsorted or a sorted T cell fraction (not recorded which). The CDR3 is CSAPGTGGDEQFF. CDR3 in DNA: TGCAGTGCTCCCGGGACAGGGGGCGATGAGCAGTTCTTC.